This TCR beta chain comes out of a study of T cells in women clearing cervical HPV infection (dated by TCRdb to 2017 to 2018). Broadly, across the study: The cases were 20 to 30 women with histologically confirmed HPV16-related CIN3 or worse, and 2 of those women had invasive cancers. As quality controls, five blinded duplicates were added to each group, bringing the total to about 60 samples made up of around 50 participants and 10 or so replicates. For cases, the median interval between lesion detection and blood sampling was about 150 days, with an interquartile range of roughly 90 to 200 days. Since only a few of the women had HLA typing available, the possibility that HLA type was acting as a confounder could not be ruled out. The approximately 23 controls were women who cleared a single incident HPV16 infection within 12 months without developing precancer or cancer. Cases and controls were matched on year of sample collection and on age within five years. In the parent cohort, roughly 10,000 women aged 18 or older were enrolled in Guanacaste, Costa Rica, during about 1993 to 1994 and were followed for seven years. Case blood was taken at the visit when the lesion was first identified, whereas control blood was taken when infection was no longer detected. Nested within Costa Rica's Guanacaste HPV Natural History Study, an exploratory proof-of-principle case-control study compared TCR repertoires across cervical HPV16 outcomes. Median age was about 35 years in cases versus 37 to 40 in controls, and baseline characteristics did not differ significantly.

As encoded in the germline V gene, CDR1 is LGHNA while CDR2 is YNFKEQ. The CDR3 has 18 amino acids, counting the end cysteine and phenylalanine. The DNA shown is the part of the CDR3 that was read: 45 bases, in frame from base 1. A note on this clone: The specificity of this receptor is unknown. The germline gene is not matched at one end of the junction; a read error may be the cause. The observed sequence ends 3 residues before the CDR3 terminus, with the missing tail filled in from the germline J gene.

The study at large found these results: Random forest classifiers combining richness and V gene abundances distinguished cases from controls with an estimated AUC of 0.83. Significantly higher TCR repertoire richness was observed in CIN3+ cases than in controls across sequencing depths, whereas no difference in evenness was found. The cross-sectional design could not show whether associations preceded infection or resulted from it; effector/memory subsets and HPV-specific T cells were not isolated. TRBV6-7 relative abundance was lower in cases than in controls (around 0.11% versus 0.15%; Bonferroni P = 0.0008). Because the number of T cells per sample was unknown, the richness differences could reflect varying T-cell content rather than repertoire biology.

Every participant had a single incident cervical HPV16 infection, and women with prevalent HPV16 infections were excluded. Cervical HPV DNA was detected by MY09/MY11 PCR and genotyped by dot-blot hybridization. Roughly 15 mL of heparinized blood was centrifuged, after which the buffy coat was aliquoted, frozen at -30 degrees C, and then stored at -80 degrees C. QIAGEN kits were used to extract genomic DNA from the buffy coat specimens. Using the immunoSEQ assay, multiplex PCR amplified TCR beta CDR3 regions from an average of approximately 1,300 ng of genomic DNA per sample. Primer bias was corrected in the assay by using a complete synthetic TCR repertoire to establish an amplification baseline. The amplicons were sequenced on the Illumina platform. The source study handled its data this way. Sequences were error-corrected by clustering with frequency ratios and a modified nearest-neighbor algorithm, then analyzed in the immunoSEQ Analyzer with IMGT gene definitions. At each rarefaction depth, TCR richness and evenness were averaged over 20 rarefaction repeats, and samples with fewer sequences than the depth were excluded. Wilcoxon rank sum tests with FDR correction were used to compare relative abundances of V, D and J genes between the groups. In the blinded duplicates, the intraclass correlation was 90% to 97% for TCR richness and averaged about 79% across 66 gene segments. TCRdb obtained this table from immuneACCESS and retained in-frame rearrangements with V and J assigned. These tables miss some clones; where compared with another copy, unresolved V genes account for less than half of the shortfall, and the remainder is unexplained. The V and J calls and clone size come from that table; D and trimming were worked out from the DNA. The table of this sample itemizes about 31,000 clones. The ten largest clones represent about 4.5% of the sample.

The chain is encoded by TRBV4-2 joined to TRBJ1-3; 8 bases in the middle match TRBD1. The sequencing input was blood buffy coat. The sequence came from a woman aged 18-70 years with a cervical HPV16 infection that either progressed to CIN3+ or cleared (not recorded which). Incomplete CDR3 DNA: TGCGCCAGCAGCCAAGATGTGGCCCGGACAGGGTCTGGAAACACC. This sequence encodes CASSQDVARTGSGNT. The whole CDR3 region reads CASSQDVARTGSGNTIYF.